A selection of T cell receptor beta chains follows, all from one sample in a study of graft-versus-host responses after intestinal transplantation. These receptors lack a known antigen. Measured with immunoSEQ multiplex PCR; TCRdb has only the in-frame clones, and not every one. The sample shows under 85,000 clones, about nine tenths of them seen only once. Sequencing was performed on unstimulated CD8+ T cells sorted from spleen or lymph node cells, taken before intestinal transplant. The receptor set was obtained from a human donor who received an intestinal transplant. Both conserved end residues are part of each CDR3. A D gene is named only where the DNA matches it firmly. A row's size may be missing; if present it is once, few, many or a size class.

>TRBV27|NA|NA|TRBJ2-3
CAIRPVARLEDTQYF
>TRBV4-1|NA|TRBD2|TRBJ2-1
CASSPGGAGEQFF
>TRBV6-5|NA|NA|TRBJ2-1
CASSYGLSNEQFF
>TRBV5-6|few|NA|TRBJ1-2
CASSRGLGYTF
>TRBV9|NA|TRBD1|TRBJ2-7
CASSATGQGNEQYF
>TRBV27|NA|TRBD1|TRBJ1-2
CASSAGQGVGGYTF
>TRBV9|NA|TRBD1|TRBJ2-7
CASSQLGQDPEQYF
>TRBV5-1|NA|NA|TRBJ2-1
CASSYQYNEQFF
>TRBV5-4|NA|TRBD1|TRBJ2-7
CASSYFGTGYEQYF
>TRBV9|NA|NA|TRBJ1-2
CASGGGTLWDYGYTF
>TRBV18|NA|NA|NA
CASSPPTGTYEQYF
>TRBV25-1|NA|TRBD1|TRBJ1-4
CASSGQGNEKLFF
>TRBV15|once|NA|TRBJ2-6
CATSRDRGGANVLTF
>TRBV19|NA|NA|TRBJ2-2
CATRHGELFF
>TRBV9|NA|NA|TRBJ2-7
CASSVEGGFTYEQYF
>TRBV9|NA|TRBD1|TRBJ1-4
CASSPGQDLWATNEKLFF
>TRBV7-8|NA|NA|TRBJ2-3
CASSLAGGTDTQYF
>TRBV27|NA|TRBD2|TRBJ2-1
CASSLRPSGGASPYNEQFF
>TRBV5-4|few|TRBD1|TRBJ1-5
CASSPGPDRVLWPQHF
>TRBV19|NA|NA|TRBJ2-7
CASSPSGGGPYEQYF
>TRBV4-1|NA|TRBD1|TRBJ1-2
CASSQTGEGGGYTF
>TRBV2|NA|NA|TRBJ2-7
CASSEEGPYLYEQYF
>TRBV27|NA|NA|TRBJ2-7
CASSFGGRTYEQYF
>TRBV6-5|NA|TRBD1|TRBJ2-7
CASQGVNYEQYF
>TRBV2|NA|NA|TRBJ2-1
CASSELAQTPSYNEQFF
>TRBV6-5|few|NA|TRBJ1-2
CASSYSDGTHYGYTF
>TRBV12-5|NA|NA|TRBJ1-1
CASGLVRGFMGLQRETEAFF
>TRBV10-2|NA|NA|TRBJ2-7
CASSEGGVLYEQYF